This TCR beta chain comes out of a study of siplizumab effects on memory and regulatory T cells (dated by TCRdb to between 2019 and 2020). With respect to the entire study: The effect of the anti-CD2 antibody siplizumab on alloreactive T-cell subsets was examined in allogeneic mixed lymphocyte reactions constructed from human PBMCs.

The trim is 0 bases for V and 2 bases for J, with a gap of 11 bases between the germline ends. The CDR3 spans 16 residues, from the cysteine through the phenylalanine. The sequence is cut down to CDR3 DNA, 48 bases in frame from base 1. Taken from the germline V gene, the CDR1 and CDR2 loops are SGDLS and YYNGEE. The full study reports these points: Unstimulated naive T cells appeared to be more diverse than memory T cells, and naive cells seemed to make a substantial contribution to the alloresponse. No functional confirmation was obtained for the suppressive function of proliferating Tregs from siplizumab cultures. A naive or memory phenotype could not be assigned to roughly 75-95% of proliferating CD4+ or CD8+ clones. Among mappable alloreactive CD4+ clones, an average Treg-derived fraction of roughly 70% was observed with siplizumab, compared with 25% to 30% in control reactions. Siplizumab significantly lowered the cumulative frequency of alloreactive sequences that could be traced to unstimulated CD4+ memory T cells. Because sequences below about 10^-5 frequency were poorly captured, only a minor fraction of alloreactive clones could be mapped to unstimulated subsets.

On this clone itself: Its antigen is unknown. Within one base of it there is no much larger clone, and no base qualities were kept.

Sorted unstimulated T cells and proliferating T cells recovered from mixed lymphocyte reactions were subjected to TCRbeta CDR3 sequencing. Fresh whole blood from approximately 9 HLA-typed healthy donors was used to isolate PBMCs. Libraries were constructed by the immunoSEQ multiplex PCR assay. Around 9.9 x 10^4 TCR templates per sample were assayed by the deep sequencing platform. Genomic DNA extracted from sorted T cells was used for TCRbeta CDR3 sequencing. The source study handled its data this way. The R programming language was used for the clonal analysis of the TCRbeta CDR3 data. Alloreactive CD4+ and CD8+ clones were identified by comparing unstimulated samples to CFSE-low samples taken after the reaction. Regulatory or non-regulatory origin was assigned to alloreactive CD4+ clones by matching of sequences to sorted unstimulated Treg and non-Treg repertoires. The immuneACCESS repertoire file appears here via TCRdb, limited to in-frame rearrangements. These files lack a portion of the clones; in checked studies, under half of the deficit traces to unresolved V genes, and the cause of the others is not known. V and J calls and clone size are as listed in that table; D and trimming were resolved from the DNA. The sample records fewer than 120,000 clones, 92% of which are singletons. Approximately 1.2% of the sample is held by the ten biggest clonotypes.

Sequencing was performed on CD4+ T cells sorted from blood. The chain joins TRBV9 to TRBJ2-2; a tentative D call is TRBD1 (5 bases match). The TCR originated in a human donor in good health. Here is the DNA: TGTGCCAGCAGCGTAGCTCTCCAGGGTAACACCGGGGAGCTGTTTTTT. Translated, it reads CASSVALQGNTGELFF.